The subject of this entry is one T cell receptor (beta chain). Sequencing of TCR beta was undertaken in CD8+ and CD4+ T cells derived from blood. The RNA input was roughly 0.45 to 1 ug, and it was reverse transcribed with random hexamers. In TCRdb, the immunoSEQ multiplex PCR reads were re-called with MiXCR into one record per CDR3 protein. This sample has around 90,000 distinct CDR3 sequences, with approximately 96% found just once. The sample is drawn from a study of CD8 T cells in Susac syndrome. V was pared by 2 bases and J by 6 bases, with 10 bases between. This CDR3 has 13 amino acids. CDR1 MNHEY and CDR2 SVGAGI come from the germline V gene.

The chain joins TRBV6-5 to TRBJ1-2; no clear D gene. The receptor was derived from a human donor with Susac syndrome. The sequenced sample was CD8+ T cells from PBMCs. CDR3 region: CASSYRFQDGYTF. CDR3 nucleotides: TGTGCCAGCAGTTACCGTTTTCAGGATGGCTACACCTTC.